The 7 T cell receptor beta chains below all came from one sample that was sequenced in a study of radiotherapy plus CTLA-4 blockade in lung cancer. Using immunoSEQ multiplex PCR, the repertoire was profiled, and TCRdb retains in-frame clones only, with some absent. The profile shows 85,000 to 90,000 clones, about 87% of them singletons. This sample comprised peripheral blood, obtained from a patient treated with radiotherapy plus ipilimumab. The receptors here all came from a human donor with non-small cell lung cancer that progressed on radiotherapy plus ipilimumab.

The gene calls are TRBV7-8 and TRBJ2-1; no clear D gene. The ends were cut back, 2 bases at V and 7 bases at J, with 6 bases in the middle. CDR3 length equals 12 residues. Germline assignment: CDR1 SGHVS and CDR2 FQNEAQ. CDR3 amino acids: CASSLQENEQFF. In nucleotides, the CDR3 is TGTGCCAGCAGCTTACAAGAGAATGAGCAGTTCTTC.

The rearrangement links TRBV6-5 to TRBJ2-1, with D perhaps matching TRBD2 (6 bases). The length of the CDR3 is 12 residues. V was shortened by 6 bases and J by 8 bases, with 11 bases between the two germline ends. Looked up from germline, CDR1 is MNHEY and CDR2 is SVGAGI. The CDR3 protein is CASSPGEHEQFF. The CDR3 nucleotides read TGTGCCAGCAGCCCGGGGGAACATGAGCAGTTCTTC.

This chain links TRBV9 with TRBJ2-3; 10 bases line up with TRBD2. V was pared by 0 bases and J by 2 bases, with 6 bases of the junction left unmatched. The CDR3 spans 17 residues. CDR1 is SGDLS and CDR2 is YYNGEE in the germline V gene. CDR3 loop: CASSVAGSGGITDTQYF. CDR3 sequence (DNA): TGTGCCAGCAGCGTAGCGGGTAGCGGGGGGATCACAGATACGCAGTATTTT.

This clone was seen a handful of times. CDR3 amino acids: CAWSALEQGASDTQYF. The DNA for the CDR3 is TGTGCCTGGAGTGCTCTAGAACAGGGGGCCTCAGATACGCAGTATTTT. V and J are TRBV30 and TRBJ2-3, with 9 nucleotides matching TRBD1. The CDR3 is made up of 16 amino acids. Germline values: CDR1 GTSNPN, CDR2 SVGIG (reference sequence). V lost 1 base and J lost 4; bases outside the gene matches: 9.

Regarding this clone: The germline gene is not matched at one end of the junction; a read error may be the cause. V is TRBV7-3 and J is TRBJ2-2; the match to TRBD2 covers 10 bases. From germline, CDR1 is SGHTA and CDR2 FQGTGA. The CDR3 runs to 17 residues. Here the CDR3 reads CASGLTRTSGNTGELFF. The CDR3, as DNA: TGTGCCAGCGGCTTAACAAGGACTAGCGGCAACACCGGGGAGCTGTTTTTT.

CDR3 loop: CASSRTSSAANTGELFF. The CDR3 coding sequence is TGCGCCAGCAGCCGTACTTCTAGCGCTGCGAACACCGGGGAGCTGTTTTTT. V is TRBV5-1 and J is TRBJ2-2; possible D gene TRBD2, 6 bases. Germline V gene lookup returns CDR1 SGHRS and CDR2 YFSETQ. V was cut by 4 bases and J by 0 bases, with 16 bases left in between. The CDR3 is 17 amino acids.

The chain employs TRBV7-2 and TRBJ2-7, with D perhaps matching TRBD2 (6 bases). CDR3 length: 17 residues. Germline values: CDR1 SGHTA, CDR2 FQGNSA. Trimming cost V 0 bases and J 1 base, with 16 bases left between them. CDR3: CASSLARPGLVSYEQYF. The CDR3 DNA is TGTGCCAGCAGCTTAGCCCGACCGGGACTTGTATCCTACGAGCAGTACTTC.